This T cell receptor (beta chain) was retrieved from a study of blood T cell repertoires in COVID-19. Germline values: CDR1 SNHLY, CDR2 FYNNEI. The CDR3 sequence is 13 residues long. Trimming at V came to 7 bases and at J to 7 bases, leaving 7 bases not matched to a gene. Those who participated ranged in age from about 18 to 89 years and resided in 20 to 30 US areas. Cohort placement rested on clinical history that participants reported themselves. The table came from immunoSEQ multiplex PCR; TCRdb's copy has only in-frame clones and leaves some out. The top ten clones hold over 8% of a sample with about 310,000 clones, approximately 90% of them seen once. The count of this clone is one.

The rearrangement joins TRBV2 to TRBJ2-1; 7 nucleotides agree with TRBD1. Material for sequencing was PBMCs or T cells enriched from blood (not recorded which). The sequence was obtained from a woman aged 40 to 49 who had recovered from COVID-19. For the CDR3, the DNA is TGTGCCAGCACCCCGGACAGGTTGAATGAGCAGTTCTTC. Translation gives CASTPDRLNEQFF.